Below, 20 T cell receptor beta chains from the same sample are listed, as sequenced in a study of cytomegalovirus exposure and HLA in healthy donors. A multiplex PCR was run with 60 Vbeta primers and 13 Jbeta primers. Data came from immunoSEQ multiplex PCR; TCRdb stores just in-frame clones and leaves some out. Here the sample spans about 150,000 clones, about two thirds being singletons. Specimen: PBMCs. These receptors were collected from a woman between 18 and 29 years old in good health and CMV-seronegative.

The chain combines TRBV2 with TRBJ1-3; the D gene is possibly TRBD1 (5 bases). This CDR3 comprises 13 residues. The germline V gene has CDR1 SNHLY and CDR2 FYNNEI. Trimming left V 7 bases short and J 4 bases short, with 11 bases between. The DNA for the CDR3 is TGTGCCAGCATGGGGCAGTTGGGAAACACCATATATTTT. Its translation: CASMGQLGNTIYF.

The CDR3 DNA is TGCAGCGTTGAAGCGGTGTCACTAAATGAGCAGTTCTTC. Protein sequence: CSVEAVSLNEQFF. V and J are TRBV29-1 and TRBJ2-1, with D unclear. CDR1 SQVTM and CDR2 ANQGSEA come from the germline V gene. Trimming cost V 1 base and J 7 bases, with 11 bases left between them. There are 13 residues in the CDR3.

This sequence joins TRBV21-1 and TRBJ1-1; TRBD1 was called by the table and not checked on the DNA. TRBV21-1 is classified as a pseudogene. This CDR3 spans 21 amino acids. CDR3 region: CASSKALCCWHRNPRGPEAFF. The CDR3 region has the DNA TGTGCCAGCAGCAAAGCGCTTTGCTGCTGGCACAGAAATCCCAGGGGCCCCGAAGCTTTCTTT.

The chain recombines TRBV15 with TRBJ1-1, with D possibly being TRBD1 (5 bases). Per the germline V gene, CDR1 is LNHNV and CDR2 is YYDKDF (reference sequence). The CDR3 covers 14 residues. Trimming stripped 5 bases from V and 6 bases from J, with 16 bases between. In DNA, the CDR3 is TGTGCCACCAGCTTTAGACGCTTACAGGCTGAAGCTTTCTTT. This gives the protein CATSFRRLQAEAFF.

J is TRBJ1-2 and V is TRBV11-2, with D hard to call. Per the germline V gene, CDR1 is SGHAT and CDR2 is FQNNGV. This CDR3 contains 15 residues. Trimming stripped 1 base from V and 3 bases from J, with 12 bases between. The CDR3 loop reads CASSLGEGRDYGYTF. Here the CDR3 DNA reads TGTGCCAGCAGCTTAGGAGAAGGGAGGGACTATGGCTACACCTTC.

The V and J genes are TRBV20-1 and TRBJ1-2; D ambiguous. V shed 8 bases and J shed 6 bases, with 13 bases lying between them. Germline CDR1 DFQATT, CDR2 SNEGSKA (reference sequence). The CDR3 totals 11 residues. This chain's CDR3 is CSSLRGNGYTF. CDR3 bases: TGCAGTTCCTTGCGGGGAAATGGCTACACCTTC.

The chain has TRBV15 and TRBJ2-1; no definite D call. Between the trimmed V and J ends, which lost 0 bases and 1 base, there was a span of 10 bases. CDR3 length equals 16 residues. The germline V gene encodes CDR1 LNHNV and CDR2 YYDKDF (reference sequence). The chain's CDR3 is CATSREIAKSYNEQFF. CDR3 in DNA: TGTGCCACCAGCAGAGAAATAGCTAAGTCCTACAATGAGCAGTTCTTC.

As for this clone: A read error may account for a junction end that differs from germline. The sample carries other DNA sequences with the same CDR3. This chain connects TRBV7-9 to TRBJ1-1, with TRBD1 matching 9 bases. Germline V gene lookup returns CDR1 SEHNR and CDR2 FQNEAQ (reference sequence). The CDR3 runs to 15 residues. The CDR3 DNA is TGTGCCAGCAGCCCTATAGGGGGCCGGGACAGGGTAGCTTTCTTC. As protein: CASSPIGGRDRVAFF.

The chain recombines TRBV6-6 with TRBJ2-1, with TRBD2 as a possible D gene (6 bases). This CDR3 is built from 16 residues. Per the germline V gene, CDR1 is MNHNY and CDR2 is SVGAGI (reference sequence). Deletions cut 6 bases from V and 0 bases from J, with 15 bases between. The DNA of the CDR3 is TGTGCCAGCAGCCAGGGACTTCCGAGCTCCTACAATGAGCAGTTCTTC. It translates to CASSQGLPSSYNEQFF.

This chain links TRBV5-4 with TRBJ1-2, with D unresolved. The CDR3 spans 13 residues. Between the trimmed V and J ends, which lost 3 bases and 4 bases, there was a span of 10 bases. Germline V gene data show CDR1 as SGHNT and CDR2 as YYREEE (reference sequence). The CDR3 protein is CASSSRGVYGYTF. The CDR3, as DNA: TGTGCCAGCAGCTCCCGGGGAGTCTATGGCTACACCTTC. The full variable domain, completed using reference TRBV5-4 and TRBJ1-2, is ETGVTQSPTHLIKTRGQQVTLRCSSQSGHNTVSWYQQALGQGPQFIFQYYREEENGRGNFPPRFSGLQFPNYSSELNVNALELDDSALYLCASSSRGVYGYTFGSGTRLTVV.

The rearrangement links TRBV25-1 to TRBJ1-4, with TRBD1 matching 7 bases. V gave up 4 bases and J gave up 7 bases; unmatched junction bases: 3. Germline values: CDR1 MGHDK, CDR2 SYGVNS. There are 13 residues in the CDR3. CDR3 sequence: CASSGAGGEKLFF. CDR3 nucleotides: TGTGCCAGCAGTGGGGCAGGGGGTGAAAAACTGTTTTTT.

The V gene is TRBV29-1, the J gene TRBJ1-1; D uncertain. V was trimmed by 6 bases and J by 2 bases, leaving 16 bases between them. This CDR3 has 14 amino acids. The germline V gene has CDR1 SQVTM and CDR2 ANQGSEA. In DNA form, the CDR3 reads TGCAGCGTGGAGAGTAGACTGTCAAACACTGAAGCTTTCTTT. Its protein product is CSVESRLSNTEAFF.

The V call is TRBV29-1, the J call TRBJ2-1; D unclear. Germline V gene data show CDR1 as SQVTM and CDR2 as ANQGSEA. With 7 bases removed from V and 6 bases from J, the gap between germline ends came to 13 bases. This CDR3 spans 12 amino acids. CDR3 residues: CSGDLRGNEQFF. In DNA form, the CDR3 reads TGCAGCGGTGACCTTCGCGGCAATGAGCAGTTCTTC.

This sequence joins TRBV10-2 and TRBJ2-3; 11 nucleotides agree with TRBD2. The V gene end was trimmed by 4 bases and the J gene end by 6 bases; junction bases not matched to a gene: 12. CDR3 length: 17 amino acids. From germline, CDR1 is WSHSY and CDR2 SAAADI. The CDR3 protein is CASSVPGTSGLGDTQYF. In DNA form, the CDR3 reads TGCGCCAGCAGTGTCCCCGGGACTAGCGGCTTGGGGGATACGCAGTATTTT.

The CDR3 bases are TGTGCCAGCAGCCCGACTAGCGGGAGGGGGAGCTCCTACGAGCAGTACGTC. Translated, it gives CASSPTSGRGSSYEQYV. The chain combines TRBV5-5 with TRBJ2-7; TRBD2 agrees at 14 bases. Germline assignment: CDR1 SGHKS and CDR2 YYEKEE (reference sequence). V lost 4 bases and J lost 0; bases outside the gene matches: 6. The CDR3 runs 17 residues.

The CDR3 reads CASSQQVSNTGELFF. In DNA form, the CDR3 reads TGCGCCAGCAGCCAACAGGTTTCGAACACCGGGGAGCTGTTTTTT. The V call is TRBV4-3, the J call TRBJ2-2; D is unresolved. CDR3 size: 15 residues. Trimming removed 2 bases at V and 0 bases at J, with 7 bases between. Germline CDR1 and CDR2: LGHNA and YSLEER.

This chain joins TRBV7-2 and TRBJ1-2, with D possibly being TRBD1 (6 bases). CDR3 length: 14 amino acids. V lost 3 bases and J lost 5, with 13 bases in between. CDR1 and CDR2 from the germline V gene are SGHTA and FQGNSA. CDR3 sequence: CASSFRTVNYGYTF. As DNA, the CDR3 is TGTGCCAGCAGCTTCAGGACAGTTAATTATGGCTACACCTTC.

The CDR3 DNA follows: TGTGCCAGTAGTCCCAGGAACACTGAAGCTTTCTTT. Amino acids: CASSPRNTEAFF. The J gene is TRBJ1-1, the V gene TRBV19, with D hard to call. Trimming cost V 5 bases and J 1 base, with 5 bases left between them. Germline lookup yields CDR1 LNHDA and CDR2 SQIVND (reference sequence). The CDR3 sequence is 12 residues long.

The chain is built from TRBV18 and TRBJ1-1; 10 bases line up with TRBD1. The V gene's germline CDR1 is KGHSH and CDR2 LQKENI. Trimming removed 4 bases from V and 1 base from J; junction bases left unmatched: 9. The CDR3 runs 17 residues. The CDR3 nucleotides are TGTGCCAGCTCACGGGGTGGGACAGGGGCTGAGAACACTGAAGCTTTCTTT. Translation: CASSRGGTGAENTEAFF.

Notes on this clone: The sample contains more than one DNA sequence encoding this CDR3. The V call is TRBV7-9, the J call TRBJ1-2, with TRBD1 as a possible D gene (5 bases). Per the germline V gene, CDR1 is SEHNR and CDR2 is FQNEAQ (reference sequence). This CDR3 region has 15 residues. V was clipped by 1 base and J by 3 bases, with 12 bases between them. This CDR3 is CASSLGFDRDYGYTF. CDR3 DNA: TGTGCCAGCAGCTTAGGCTTTGACAGAGACTATGGCTACACCTTC.